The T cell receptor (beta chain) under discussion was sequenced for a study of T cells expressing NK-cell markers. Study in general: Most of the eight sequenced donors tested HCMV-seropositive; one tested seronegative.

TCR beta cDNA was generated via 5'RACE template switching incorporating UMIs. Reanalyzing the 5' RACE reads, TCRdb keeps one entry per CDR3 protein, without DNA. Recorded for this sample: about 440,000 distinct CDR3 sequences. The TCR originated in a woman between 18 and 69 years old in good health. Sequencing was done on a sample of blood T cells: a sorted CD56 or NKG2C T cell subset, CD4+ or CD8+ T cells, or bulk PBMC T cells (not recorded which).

CDR3 loop: CSARAPMSGGAGVYNEQFF. This chain connects TRBV20-1 to TRBJ2-1; the TCRdb D gene call, TRBD2, has no DNA to confirm it. Germline V lookup: CDR1 DFQATT, CDR2 SNEGSKA (reference sequence). The CDR3 consists of 19 residues.